The entry below gives a single TCR beta chain sequence along with its context. Measured with immunoSEQ multiplex PCR; TCRdb has only the in-frame clones, and not every one. The sample holds 95,000 to 150,000 clones; about 90% are singletons and the top ten take 1.1%. These data originate in a study of T cell responses to AZD1222 COVID-19 vaccine. Trimming removed 4 bases from V and 2 bases from J, with 15 bases in between. The CDR3 has 15 residues. CDR1 and CDR2 (germline): MGHRA, YSYEKL. This chain uses TRBV4-1 with TRBJ2-7, with D hard to call. Material: peripheral blood, obtained on day 0 of AZD1222 vaccination. This clonotype was obtained from an adult in good health. The CDR3: CASSPIIVTAYEQYF. The DNA of the CDR3 is TGCGCCAGCAGCCCCATCATCGTTACCGCCTACGAGCAGTACTTC.